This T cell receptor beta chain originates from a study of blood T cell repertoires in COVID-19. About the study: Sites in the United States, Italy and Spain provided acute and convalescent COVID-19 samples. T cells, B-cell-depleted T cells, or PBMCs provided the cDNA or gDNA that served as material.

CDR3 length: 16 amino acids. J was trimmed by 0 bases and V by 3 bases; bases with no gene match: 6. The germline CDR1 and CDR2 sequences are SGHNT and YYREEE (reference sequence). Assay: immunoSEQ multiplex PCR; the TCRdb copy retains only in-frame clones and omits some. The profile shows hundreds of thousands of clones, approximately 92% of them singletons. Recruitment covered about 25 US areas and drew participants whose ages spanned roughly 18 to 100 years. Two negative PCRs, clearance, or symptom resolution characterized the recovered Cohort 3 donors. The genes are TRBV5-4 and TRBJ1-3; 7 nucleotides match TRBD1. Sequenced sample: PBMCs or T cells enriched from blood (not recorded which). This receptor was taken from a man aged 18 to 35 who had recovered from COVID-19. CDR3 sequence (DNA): TGTGCCAGCAGCTCAGGGGGGCAGAGCTCTGGAAACACCATATATTTT. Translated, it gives CASSSGGQSSGNTIYF.